This paragraph reports one TCR beta chain. The data stem from a study of blood T cell repertoires in COVID-19. The overall study: Specimens from acute and convalescent COVID-19 originated in the United States, Italy and Spain. The analysed material was cDNA or gDNA that came from T cells, B-cell-depleted T cells, or PBMCs.

Germline V gene lookup returns CDR1 SGHRS and CDR2 YFSETQ. The CDR3 extends over 14 amino acids. V was clipped by 4 bases and J by 3 bases; unmatched bases: 3. Assay: immunoSEQ multiplex PCR; the TCRdb copy retains only in-frame clones and omits some. The sample records around 150,000 clones, 77% being singletons. The source material was peripheral blood. The clonotype was recovered from a man between 65 and 85 years old with acute or convalescent COVID-19. This chain uses TRBV5-1 with TRBJ2-3; 9 nucleotides line up with TRBD1. The CDR3 DNA is TGCGCCAGCAGCACAGACAGGGGGACAGATACGCAGTATTTT. This encodes CASSTDRGTDTQYF.